This T cell receptor (beta chain) was captured in a study of T cells in Graves' hyperthyroidism and ophthalmopathy. Study observations and caveats: Ophthalmopathy could be told apart from stable hyperthyroidism with a 13 V-J model. Among clonotypes expanded in thyroid above 0.001, most were also found in blood.

The source material, RNA transcripts, was used to amplify TCR beta CDR3 regions. First-round RT-PCR of the TCR CDR3 relied on the HTBI primer set. TCRdb independently ran MiXCR on the multiplex PCR reads; one entry per CDR3 protein. The data hold 300,000 or so distinct CDR3 sequences, with roughly 18% observed a single time. Stable Graves' hyperthyroidism denoted no ophthalmopathy progression over 18 months. From approximately 9.3 ml of fresh peripheral blood, PBMCs were isolated. The J segment lost 6 bases and the V segment lost 7 bases, leaving 7 bases of the junction unmatched. Per the germline V gene, CDR1 is KGHDR and CDR2 is SFDVKD. This CDR3 has 13 residues. There are a few counts of this clonotype. Its antigen is unknown.

The sequence derives from a woman aged 45 to 65 with Graves' hyperthyroidism. The chain uses TRBV24-1 and TRBJ1-1; 7 bases fit TRBD1. Input material: blood. The CDR3 bases are TGTGCCACCAGCAGGACAGGTCCGGCTGAAGCTTTCTTT. This codes for CATSRTGPAEAFF.